This entry describes one T cell receptor beta chain. The trim removed 9 bases at V and 4 bases at J, leaving 2 bases unmatched. The CDR3 covers 12 residues. The germline CDR1 and CDR2 sequences are LNHDA and SQIVND (reference sequence). The sample is drawn from a study of control samples from healthy donors and cancer patients. Sequencing was performed with immunoSEQ multiplex PCR; in TCRdb, only in-frame clones are kept and a portion is missing. Among about 160,000 clones, roughly 90% were seen once, and the ten largest hold 0.65% to 0.75%. This TCR derives from a woman aged 25-40 years in good health. The chain carries TRBV19 and TRBJ1-4; 7 nucleotides align to TRBD1. The sequenced material came from blood. The CDR3 DNA reads TGTGCCAGCCGACAGGGTAATGAAAAACTGTTTTTT. It encodes CASRQGNEKLFF.